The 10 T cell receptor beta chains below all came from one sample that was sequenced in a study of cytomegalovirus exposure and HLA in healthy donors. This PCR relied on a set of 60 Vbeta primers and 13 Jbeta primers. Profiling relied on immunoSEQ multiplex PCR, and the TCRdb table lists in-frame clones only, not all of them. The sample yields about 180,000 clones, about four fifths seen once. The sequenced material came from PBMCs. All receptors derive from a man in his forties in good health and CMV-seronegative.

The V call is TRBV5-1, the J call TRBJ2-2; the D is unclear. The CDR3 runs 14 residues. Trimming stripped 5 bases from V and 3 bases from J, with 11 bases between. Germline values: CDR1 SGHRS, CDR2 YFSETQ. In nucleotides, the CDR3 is TGCGCCAGCAGTTTTTCTGGGCACACCGGGGAGCTGTTTTTT. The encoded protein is CASSFSGHTGELFF.

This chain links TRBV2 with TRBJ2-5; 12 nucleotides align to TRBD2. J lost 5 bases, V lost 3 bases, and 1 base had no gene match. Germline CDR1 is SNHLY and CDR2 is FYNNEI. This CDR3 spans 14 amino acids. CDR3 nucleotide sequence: TGTGCCAGCAGTGACGGGACTAGCGGGGAGACCCAGTACTTC. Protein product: CASSDGTSGETQYF.

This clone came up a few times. This CDR3 reads CASSPRGLAGTSSYNEQFF. DNA of the CDR3: TGTGCCAGCAGCCCTAGGGGACTAGCGGGGACAAGCTCCTACAATGAGCAGTTCTTC. The rearrangement links TRBV9 to TRBJ2-1; 13 bases are shared with TRBD2. From germline, CDR1 is SGDLS and CDR2 YYNGEE. The ends lost 4 bases at V and 0 bases at J; junction bases unmatched: 10. There are 19 residues in the CDR3. The entire variable domain, with the rest obtained from reference TRBV9 and TRBJ2-1, is as follows: DSGVTQTPKHLITATGQRVTLRCSPRSGDLSVYWYQQSLDQGLQFLIQYYNGEERAKGNILERFSAQQFPDLHSELNLSSLELGDSALYFCASSPRGLAGTSSYNEQFFGPGTRLTVL.

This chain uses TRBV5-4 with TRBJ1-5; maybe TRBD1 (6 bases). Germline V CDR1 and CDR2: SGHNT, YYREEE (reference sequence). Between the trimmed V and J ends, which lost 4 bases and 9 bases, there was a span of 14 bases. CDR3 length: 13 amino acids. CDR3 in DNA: TGTGCCAGCAGCCCCGGCCGAGGGGGGCCCCAGCATTTT. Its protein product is CASSPGRGGPQHF.

DNA of the CDR3: TGTGCCACCAGCGTCAGACTAACTGGCTCCTACAATGAGCAGTTCTTC. Protein: CATSVRLTGSYNEQFF. The rearrangement links TRBV15 to TRBJ2-1; maybe TRBD2 (5 bases). V dropped 5 bases and J dropped 0 bases, with 14 bases sitting between them. The germline V gene has CDR1 LNHNV and CDR2 YYDKDF (reference sequence). The CDR3 totals 16 residues.

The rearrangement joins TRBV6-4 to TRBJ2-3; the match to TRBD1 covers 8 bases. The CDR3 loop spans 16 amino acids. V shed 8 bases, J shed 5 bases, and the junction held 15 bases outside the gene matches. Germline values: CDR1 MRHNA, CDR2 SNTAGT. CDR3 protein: CASRAGTGGIGDTQYF. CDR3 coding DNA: TGTGCCAGCCGCGCCGGGACAGGAGGGATTGGAGATACGCAGTATTTT.

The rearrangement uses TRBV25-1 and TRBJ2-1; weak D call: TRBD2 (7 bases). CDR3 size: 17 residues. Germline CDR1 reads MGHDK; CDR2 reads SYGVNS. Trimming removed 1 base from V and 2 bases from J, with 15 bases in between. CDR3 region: CASSESRGGAPYNEQFF. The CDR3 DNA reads TGTGCCAGCAGTGAATCTAGGGGGGGGGCACCCTACAATGAGCAGTTCTTC.

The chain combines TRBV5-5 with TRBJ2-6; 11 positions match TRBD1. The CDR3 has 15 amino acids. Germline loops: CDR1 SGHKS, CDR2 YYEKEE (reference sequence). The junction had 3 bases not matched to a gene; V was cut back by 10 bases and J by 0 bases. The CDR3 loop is CAGQGANSGANVLTF. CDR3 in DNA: TGTGCCGGACAGGGGGCAAACTCTGGGGCCAACGTCCTGACTTTC.

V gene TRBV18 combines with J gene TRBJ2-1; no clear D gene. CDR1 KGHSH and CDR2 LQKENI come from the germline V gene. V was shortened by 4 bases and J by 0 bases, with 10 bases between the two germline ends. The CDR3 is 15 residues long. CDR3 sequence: CASSLTRSSYNEQFF. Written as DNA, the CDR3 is TGTGCCAGCTCACTGACGAGGAGCTCCTACAATGAGCAGTTCTTC.

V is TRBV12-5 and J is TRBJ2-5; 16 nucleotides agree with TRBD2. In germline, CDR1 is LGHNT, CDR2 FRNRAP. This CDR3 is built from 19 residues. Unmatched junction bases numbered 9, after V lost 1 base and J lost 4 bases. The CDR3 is CASGLAPPGLAGGTETQYF. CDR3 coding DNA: TGTGCTAGTGGTTTGGCTCCCCCGGGACTAGCGGGAGGGACAGAGACCCAGTACTTC. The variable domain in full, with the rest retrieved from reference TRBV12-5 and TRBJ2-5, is DARVTQTPRHKVTEMGQEVTMRCQPILGHNTVFWYRQTMMQGLELLAYFRNRAPLDDSGMPKDRFSAEMPDATLATLKIQPSEPRDSAVYFCASGLAPPGLAGGTETQYFGPGTRLLVL.